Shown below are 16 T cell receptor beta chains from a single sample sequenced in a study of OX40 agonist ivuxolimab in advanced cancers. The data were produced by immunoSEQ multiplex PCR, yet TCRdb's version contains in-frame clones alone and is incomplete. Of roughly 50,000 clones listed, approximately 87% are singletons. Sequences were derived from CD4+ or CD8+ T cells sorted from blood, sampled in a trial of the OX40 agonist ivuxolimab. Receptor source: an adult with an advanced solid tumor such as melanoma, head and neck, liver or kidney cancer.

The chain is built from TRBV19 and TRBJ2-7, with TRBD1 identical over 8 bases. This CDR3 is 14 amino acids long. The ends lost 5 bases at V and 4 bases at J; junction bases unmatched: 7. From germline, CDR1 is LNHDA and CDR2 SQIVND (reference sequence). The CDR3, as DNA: TGTGCCAGTAGTCCCGGGACAGGCGGATACGAGCAGTACTTC. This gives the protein CASSPGTGGYEQYF.

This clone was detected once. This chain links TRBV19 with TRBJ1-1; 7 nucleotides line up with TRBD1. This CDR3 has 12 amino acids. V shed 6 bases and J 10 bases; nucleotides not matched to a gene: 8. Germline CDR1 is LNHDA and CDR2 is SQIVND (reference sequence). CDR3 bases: TGTGCCAGTAGCGGTCAGGGGACAGCAGCTTTCTTT. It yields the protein CASSGQGTAAFF.

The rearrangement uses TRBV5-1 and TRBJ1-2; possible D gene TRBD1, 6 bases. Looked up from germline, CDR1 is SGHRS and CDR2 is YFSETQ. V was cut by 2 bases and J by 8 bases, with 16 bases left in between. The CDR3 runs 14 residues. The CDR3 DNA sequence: TGCGCCAGCAGCTTACGGGACACAACCAGGGGCTACACCTTC. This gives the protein CASSLRDTTRGYTF. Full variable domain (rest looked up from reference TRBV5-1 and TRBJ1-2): KAGVTQTPRYLIKTRGQQVTLSCSPISGHRSVSWYQQTPGQGLQFLFEYFSETQRNKGNFPGRFSGRQFSNSRSEMNVSTLELGDSALYLCASSLRDTTRGYTFGSGTRLTVV.

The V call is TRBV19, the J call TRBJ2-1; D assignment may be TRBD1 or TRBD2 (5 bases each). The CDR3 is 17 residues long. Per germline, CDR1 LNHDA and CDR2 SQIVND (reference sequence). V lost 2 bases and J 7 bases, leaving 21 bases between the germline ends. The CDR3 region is CASSIRGGRVIVNEQFF. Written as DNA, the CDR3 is TGTGCCAGTAGTATACGGGGTGGCAGGGTGATCGTGAATGAGCAGTTCTTC.

The CDR3 coding sequence is TGTGCCAGCAGCTTAAACATCAACACTGAAGCTTTCTTT. Translated: CASSLNINTEAFF. The chain combines TRBV7-9 with TRBJ1-1; no definite D call. V lost 2 bases to trimming and J lost 2 bases, with 6 bases between them. The germline V gene encodes CDR1 SEHNR and CDR2 FQNEAQ (reference sequence). There are 13 residues in the CDR3.

CDR3 in DNA: TGTGCCAGCAAAGGACAGGGGCTAGAATATGGCTACACCTTC. The encoded protein is CASKGQGLEYGYTF. The chain joins TRBV6-5 to TRBJ1-2, with 9 positions matching TRBD1. The CDR3 sequence is 14 residues long. Germline V gene sequence: CDR1 MNHEY, CDR2 SVGAGI. V dropped 7 bases and J dropped 5; count of bases not matched to a gene: 8.

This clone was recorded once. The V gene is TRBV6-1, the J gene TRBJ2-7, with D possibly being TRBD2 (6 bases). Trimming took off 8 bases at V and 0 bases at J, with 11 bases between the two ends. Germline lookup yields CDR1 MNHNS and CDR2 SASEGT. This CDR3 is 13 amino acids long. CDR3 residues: CASLEGSSYEQYF. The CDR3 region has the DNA TGTGCCAGCTTGGAGGGGAGCTCCTACGAGCAGTACTTC.

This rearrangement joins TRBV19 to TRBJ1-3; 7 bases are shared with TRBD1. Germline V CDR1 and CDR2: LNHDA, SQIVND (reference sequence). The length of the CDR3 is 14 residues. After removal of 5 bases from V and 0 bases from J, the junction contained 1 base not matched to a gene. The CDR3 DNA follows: TGTGCCAGTAGTTGGGACAGCTCTGGAAACACCATATATTTT. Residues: CASSWDSSGNTIYF.

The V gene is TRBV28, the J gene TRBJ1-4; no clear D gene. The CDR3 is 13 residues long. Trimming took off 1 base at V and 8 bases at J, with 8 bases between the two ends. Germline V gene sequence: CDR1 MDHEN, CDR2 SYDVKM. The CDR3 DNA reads TGTGCCAGCAGTTTATCGGTTCGGGAAAAACTGTTTTTT. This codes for CASSLSVREKLFF.

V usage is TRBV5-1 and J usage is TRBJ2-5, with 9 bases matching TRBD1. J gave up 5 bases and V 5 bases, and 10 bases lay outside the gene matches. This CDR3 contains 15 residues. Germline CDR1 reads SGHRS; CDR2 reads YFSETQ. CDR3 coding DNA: TGCGCCAGCAGTCTATGGACAGGGGAGGGGGAGACCCAGTACTTC. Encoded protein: CASSLWTGEGETQYF.

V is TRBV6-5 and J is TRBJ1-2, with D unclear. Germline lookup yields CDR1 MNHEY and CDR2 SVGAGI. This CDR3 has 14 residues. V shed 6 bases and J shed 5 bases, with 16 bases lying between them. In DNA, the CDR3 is TGTGCCAGCAGCTTAGGAATCGGATCTTATGGCTACACCTTC. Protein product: CASSLGIGSYGYTF.

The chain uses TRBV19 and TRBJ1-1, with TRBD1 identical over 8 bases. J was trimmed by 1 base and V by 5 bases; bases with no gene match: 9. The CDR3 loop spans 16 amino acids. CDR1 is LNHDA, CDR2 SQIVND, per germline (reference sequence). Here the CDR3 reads CASSVPPGQGNTEAFF. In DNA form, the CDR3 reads TGTGCCAGTAGTGTTCCCCCCGGACAGGGGAACACTGAAGCTTTCTTT.

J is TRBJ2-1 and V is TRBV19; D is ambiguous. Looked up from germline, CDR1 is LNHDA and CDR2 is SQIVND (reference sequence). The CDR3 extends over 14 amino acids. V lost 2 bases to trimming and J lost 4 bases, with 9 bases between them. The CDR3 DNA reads TGTGCCAGTAGTATAATCTCCCCATACAATGAGCAGTTCTTC. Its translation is CASSIISPYNEQFF.

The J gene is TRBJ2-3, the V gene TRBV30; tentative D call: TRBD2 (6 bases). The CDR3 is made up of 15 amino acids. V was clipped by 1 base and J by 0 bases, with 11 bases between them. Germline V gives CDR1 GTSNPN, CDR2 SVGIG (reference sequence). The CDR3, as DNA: TGTGCCTGGAGTGCTGGGACTGCTAGCACAGATACGCAGTATTTT. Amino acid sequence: CAWSAGTASTDTQYF. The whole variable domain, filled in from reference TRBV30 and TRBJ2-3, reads SQTIHQWPATLVQPVGSPLSLECTVEGTSNPNLYWYRQAAGRGLQLLFYSVGIGQISSEVPQNLSASRPQDRQFILSSKKLLLSDSGFYLCAWSAGTASTDTQYFGPGTRLTVL.

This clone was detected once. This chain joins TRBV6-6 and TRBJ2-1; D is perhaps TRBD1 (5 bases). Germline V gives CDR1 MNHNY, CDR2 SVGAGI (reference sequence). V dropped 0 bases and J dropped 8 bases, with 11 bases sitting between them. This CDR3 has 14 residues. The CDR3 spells CASSYSQRGDEQFF. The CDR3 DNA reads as TGTGCCAGCAGTTACTCTCAAAGGGGCGATGAGCAGTTCTTC.

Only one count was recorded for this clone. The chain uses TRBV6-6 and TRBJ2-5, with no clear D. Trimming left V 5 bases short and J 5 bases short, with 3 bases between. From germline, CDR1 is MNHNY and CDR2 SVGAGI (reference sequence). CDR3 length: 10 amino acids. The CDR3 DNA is TGTGCCAGCAGTGGGGAGACCCAGTACTTC. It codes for CASSGETQYF.